Below, 29 T cell receptor beta chains from the same sample are listed, as sequenced in a study of vaccination and CD4 T cells after COVID-19. TCRdb processed the PCR reads anew with MiXCR; each CDR3 protein has one entry. This sample carries about 39,000 distinct CDR3 sequences, 35% to 40% of them seen once, and the ten largest clones take roughly 5.9%. Time point defined: late sampling 161 to 241 days after vaccination in a few convalescent patients. The sample consisted of CD4+ T cells from blood, taken about 7 months after SARS-CoV-2 vaccination. The source of these receptors is a human donor who had recovered from COVID-19.

The V gene is TRBV6-1, the J gene TRBJ1-1, with D unresolved. CDR1 MNHNS and CDR2 SASEGT come from the germline V gene. The CDR3 is 15 amino acids. Trimming removed 5 bases from V and 0 bases from J, with 13 bases in between. The CDR3 here is CASSRWTGMNTEAFF. The CDR3 DNA follows: TGTGCCAGCAGTCGTTGGACGGGCATGAACACTGAAGCTTTCTTT.

This clonotype was detected a few times. The rearrangement joins TRBV15 to TRBJ2-1; unclear D gene. This CDR3 has 15 amino acids. Germline-derived CDR1 and CDR2 are LNHNV and YYDKDF (reference sequence). V lost 4 bases and J 0 bases, leaving 10 bases between the germline ends. The CDR3, as DNA: TGTGCCACCAGCATCAATACGGGCTCCTACAATGAGCAGTTCTTC. Protein product: CATSINTGSYNEQFF.

V usage is TRBV28 and J usage is TRBJ2-7; D is unclear. V was pared by 6 bases and J by 1 base, with 13 bases between. The CDR3 has 14 residues. Germline V CDR1 and CDR2: MDHEN, SYDVKM. CDR3 DNA sequence: TGTGCCAGCAGAAGCCTCGGGCAGTCCTACGAGCAGTACTTC. Its translation is CASRSLGQSYEQYF. Variable domain in full (rest from reference TRBV28 and TRBJ2-7): DVKVTQSSRYLVKRTGEKVFLECVQDMDHENMFWYRQDPGLGLRLIYFSYDVKMKEKGDIPEGYSVSREKKERFSLILESASTNQTSMYLCASRSLGQSYEQYFGPGTRLTVT.

This chain connects TRBV4-1 to TRBJ2-3; D gene uncertain. This CDR3 comprises 13 residues. The germline CDR1 and CDR2 sequences are MGHRA and YSYEKL. V gave up 1 base and J gave up 12 bases, with 14 bases separating them. CDR3 protein: CASSQVVRDLQYF. CDR3 coding DNA: TGCGCCAGCAGCCAAGTTGTTCGAGACTTACAGTATTTT.

This clonotype was observed a handful of times. V usage is TRBV28 and J usage is TRBJ1-2; D is perhaps TRBD1 (6 bases). The germline CDR1 and CDR2 sequences are MDHEN and SYDVKM. V shed 7 bases and J shed 8 bases, with 17 bases lying between them. The CDR3 length is 13 residues. The CDR3 DNA is TGTGCCAGCACCGGGGGGGGCGGTTTCGGCTACACCTTC. This gives the protein CASTGGGGFGYTF.

The V gene is TRBV7-3, the J gene TRBJ2-1, with D perhaps matching TRBD2 (6 bases). This CDR3 comprises 19 residues. V lost 0 bases, J lost 0 bases, and 18 bases lay in between. Germline loops: CDR1 SGHTA, CDR2 FQGTGA. CDR3 region: CASSLTSGASESSYNEQFF. The CDR3 DNA follows: TGTGCCAGCAGCTTAACATCGGGAGCTAGCGAGAGCTCCTACAATGAGCAGTTCTTC.

The chain combines TRBV19 with TRBJ2-3; 9 bases are shared with TRBD2. Losses at the gene ends were 7 bases for V and 2 bases for J; bases not matched to a gene: 7. The CDR3 length is 15 residues. Germline values: CDR1 LNHDA, CDR2 SQIVND (reference sequence). The CDR3 DNA is TGTGCCAGTACGACTAGCGGAGGGTTCACAGATACGCAGTATTTT. Translation: CASTTSGGFTDTQYF. Together with reference TRBV19 and TRBJ2-3, the CDR3 gives the full variable domain: DGGITQSPKYLFRKEGQNVTLSCEQNLNHDAMYWYRQDPGQGLRLIYYSQIVNDFQKGDIAEGYSVSREKKESFPLTVTSAQKNPTAFYLCASTTSGGFTDTQYFGPGTRLTVL.

This clonotype was seen a handful of times. DNA for the CDR3: TGTGCCAGTACCAGCCCTCTGGTTAATGGCTACACCTTC. Protein sequence: CASTSPLVNGYTF. V and J are TRBV19 and TRBJ1-2; no firm D call. This CDR3 comprises 13 residues. V was cut by 7 bases and J by 6 bases, with 15 bases left in between. In germline, CDR1 is LNHDA, CDR2 SQIVND (reference sequence).

This clonotype was seen a few times. This chain links TRBV7-2 with TRBJ1-5, with D uncertain. The CDR3 runs 13 residues. V lost 2 bases, J lost 5 bases, and 7 bases lay in between. CDR1 SGHTA and CDR2 FQGNSA come from the germline V gene. The CDR3, as DNA: TGTGCCAGCAGCTTAACACCAGATCAGCCCCAGCATTTT. Translating gives CASSLTPDQPQHF.

This clonotype was found a few times. The chain links TRBV6-5 to TRBJ2-7; perhaps TRBD1 as D (6 bases). The V and J ends lost 0 bases and 0 bases respectively, with 12 bases between them. CDR3 length: 16 residues. Germline V lookup: CDR1 MNHEY, CDR2 SVGAGI. CDR3 region: CASSYSGGQYSYEQYF. DNA of the CDR3: TGTGCCAGCAGTTACTCTGGCGGACAGTACTCCTACGAGCAGTACTTC.

This clonotype was picked up a small number of times. The chain is built from TRBV6-1 and TRBJ2-3; 7 positions agree with TRBD2. The CDR3 has 14 residues. J lost 0 bases, V lost 11 bases, and 8 bases had no gene match. Germline loops: CDR1 MNHNS, CDR2 SASEGT. The CDR3, as DNA: TGTGCCTCAGCATTCGGGGGGAGCACAGATACGCAGTATTTT. Amino acid sequence: CASAFGGSTDTQYF.

This rearrangement joins TRBV20-1 to TRBJ2-7; tentatively, D is TRBD1 (6 bases). With 0 bases removed from V and 1 base from J, the gap between germline ends came to 22 bases. Germline-derived CDR1 and CDR2 are DFQATT and SNEGSKA (reference sequence). This CDR3 is 18 amino acids long. In DNA, the CDR3 is TGCAGTGCTAGAGATCAGCTTTGGGGGAATACAGGGTCCTACGAGCAGTACTTC. Translating gives CSARDQLWGNTGSYEQYF.

The genes are TRBV20-1 and TRBJ2-1; 12 nucleotides agree with TRBD2. Germline V gives CDR1 DFQATT, CDR2 SNEGSKA (reference sequence). The V gene end was trimmed by 4 bases and the J gene end by 6 bases; junction bases not matched to a gene: 1. The CDR3 is made up of 13 amino acids. This chain's CDR3 is CSATGLAGNEQFF. DNA of the CDR3: TGCAGTGCTACGGGACTAGCGGGCAATGAGCAGTTCTTC.

This chain connects TRBV6-5 to TRBJ2-5; 8 bases are shared with TRBD1. Germline V gives CDR1 MNHEY, CDR2 SVGAGI. The CDR3 consists of 15 residues. Trimming took 2 bases from V and 5 from J; bases not matched to a gene: 7. The CDR3 region has the DNA TGTGCCAGCAGTTACGGCAGGGGGCTGGGGGAGACCCAGTACTTC. This encodes CASSYGRGLGETQYF.

This clonotype was observed a handful of times. V usage is TRBV6-2 or TRBV6-3 and J usage is TRBJ2-3, with 7 bases aligning to TRBD1. The CDR3 sequence is 13 residues long. V lost 6 bases, J lost 2 bases, and 2 bases stayed unmatched. Germline V gene data show CDR1 as MNHEY and CDR2 as SVGEGT. The DNA for the CDR3 is TGTGCCAGCAGGGGGACAGTCACAGATACGCAGTATTTT. Its protein is CASRGTVTDTQYF.

This chain links TRBV4-1 with TRBJ2-7; D is perhaps TRBD2 (6 bases). The CDR3 totals 15 residues. Trimming removed 10 bases at V and 7 bases at J, with 26 bases between. CDR1 and CDR2 from the germline V gene are MGHRA and YSYEKL. This CDR3 reads CATSGTPLALEEQYF. In DNA form, the CDR3 reads TGCGCCACATCCGGGACTCCCCTCGCTTTAGAAGAGCAGTACTTC.

The chain employs TRBV28 and TRBJ2-5, with a possible D match to TRBD1 (6 bases). Germline CDR1 reads MDHEN; CDR2 reads SYDVKM. V shed 2 bases and J shed 5 bases, with 12 bases lying between them. The CDR3 has 14 residues. The CDR3 reads CASSLAGTMETQYF. The CDR3 DNA is TGTGCCAGCAGTTTAGCCGGGACAATGGAGACCCAGTACTTC.

The chain is built from TRBV25-1 and TRBJ1-6; 7 bases are shared with TRBD1. The CDR3 consists of 14 residues. The germline V gene encodes CDR1 MGHDK and CDR2 SYGVNS. V was clipped by 7 bases and J by 7 bases; unmatched bases: 7. CDR3 region: CASNQQGWNSPLHF. The CDR3 coding sequence is TGTGCCAGCAATCAACAGGGGTGGAATTCACCCCTCCACTTT. The variable domain in full, completed from reference TRBV25-1 and TRBJ1-6, reads EADIYQTPRYLVIGTGKKITLECSQTMGHDKMYWYQQDPGMELHLIHYSYGVNSTEKGDLSSESTVSRIRTEHFPLTLESARPSHTSQYLCASNQQGWNSPLHFGNGTRLTVT.

This rearrangement joins TRBV7-9 to TRBJ1-3; possible D gene TRBD1, 5 bases. V was shortened by 5 bases and J by 8 bases, with 10 bases between the two germline ends. The V gene's germline CDR1 is SEHNR and CDR2 FQNEAQ (reference sequence). This CDR3 comprises 12 residues. The CDR3 DNA sequence: TGTGCCAGCAGCCCAGGAGGGGACACCATATATTTT. It codes for CASSPGGDTIYF. The full variable domain, with the rest looked up from reference TRBV7-9 and TRBJ1-3, is DTGVSQNPRHKITKRGQNVTFRCDPISEHNRLYWYRQTLGQGPEFLTYFQNEAQLEKSRLLSDRFSAERPKGSFSTLEIQRTEQGDSAMYLCASSPGGDTIYFGEGSWLTVV.

This clonotype was counted a single time. The chain employs TRBV6-2 or TRBV6-3 and TRBJ2-5; 9 nucleotides line up with TRBD2. V lost 4 bases to trimming and J lost 5 bases; unmatched junction nucleotides: 8. CDR1 is MNHEY and CDR2 is SVGEGT in the germline V gene. CDR3 size: 15 residues. The CDR3, as DNA: TGTGCCAGCAGTTCTACGCGGGAGGGTTCGGAGACCCAGTACTTC. Translation: CASSSTREGSETQYF.

V is TRBV7-9 and J is TRBJ2-5; D is perhaps TRBD1 or TRBD2 (5 bases each). CDR3 size: 14 residues. V lost 6 bases, J lost 1 base, and 12 bases lay in between. CDR1 is SEHNR and CDR2 is FQNEAQ in the germline V gene (reference sequence). The CDR3 protein is CASRGVGGQETQYF. The CDR3 bases are TGTGCCAGCAGGGGGGTCGGAGGCCAAGAGACCCAGTACTTC.

A few counts support this clonotype. CDR3 protein: CASSLFSGTGTSEQYF. The CDR3 DNA follows: TGTGCCAGCAGCTTGTTTTCAGGGACAGGGACATCCGAGCAGTACTTC. The J gene is TRBJ2-7, the V gene TRBV5-4; 9 bases line up with TRBD1. The ends lost 1 base at V and 6 bases at J; junction bases unmatched: 11. Germline V gene sequence: CDR1 SGHNT, CDR2 YYREEE (reference sequence). This CDR3 has 16 residues.

This clonotype was seen only a few times. The chain carries TRBV19 and TRBJ1-2; TRBD1 is a possible D gene (5 bases). The V end lost 6 bases, the J end lost 3 bases, and 11 bases lay between the germline ends. The CDR3 runs to 13 residues. In germline, CDR1 is LNHDA, CDR2 SQIVND (reference sequence). The CDR3 loop is CASRPGRHYGYTF. The DNA of the CDR3 is TGTGCCAGTAGGCCGGGACGGCACTATGGCTACACCTTC.

The CDR3 spells CASSRPPAGASTDTQYF. For the CDR3, the DNA is TGTGCCAGCAGCCGCCCCCCGGCGGGCGCTAGCACAGATACGCAGTATTTT. The rearrangement joins TRBV7-9 to TRBJ2-3, with a weak D call TRBD2 (5 bases). Trimming took 5 bases from V and 0 from J, leaving 18 bases between them. The CDR3 has 17 amino acids. The germline CDR1 and CDR2 sequences are SEHNR and FQNEAQ (reference sequence).

The rearrangement links TRBV6-5 to TRBJ1-6, with 8 bases fitting TRBD1. The CDR3 loop spans 16 amino acids. Losses at the gene ends were 4 bases for V and 7 bases for J; bases not matched to a gene: 9. The V gene's germline CDR1 is MNHEY and CDR2 SVGAGI. The CDR3 region is CASSSAGTGRNSPLHF. In DNA form, the CDR3 reads TGTGCCAGCAGTTCAGCCGGGACAGGAAGAAATTCACCCCTCCACTTT.

This rearrangement joins TRBV28 to TRBJ2-7; 12 bases agree with TRBD1. This CDR3 is 15 amino acids long. Trimming took 6 bases from V and 4 from J; bases not matched to a gene: 7. Germline V gives CDR1 MDHEN, CDR2 SYDVKM. As DNA, the CDR3 is TGTGCCAGCAGCGCCCCGGGACAGGGGGCTTACGAGCAGTACTTC. It yields the protein CASSAPGQGAYEQYF.

The chain carries TRBV14 and TRBJ2-5; TRBD1 matches 9 bases. The ends lost 1 base at V and 1 base at J; junction bases unmatched: 4. The V gene's germline CDR1 is SGHDN and CDR2 FVKESK. CDR3 length equals 16 residues. The CDR3 sequence is CASSQGDRALQETQYF. CDR3 in DNA: TGTGCCAGCAGCCAAGGGGACAGGGCACTCCAAGAGACCCAGTACTTC.

V gene TRBV6-1 combines with J gene TRBJ2-7, with 9 bases aligning to TRBD1. The V segment lost 8 bases and the J segment 5 bases; nucleotides outside the gene matches: 16. The CDR3 covers 16 residues. Germline values: CDR1 MNHNS, CDR2 SASEGT. CDR3 loop: CASFRPGTGSSHEQYF. In DNA, the CDR3 is TGTGCCAGCTTCCGCCCCGGGACAGGGTCGTCCCACGAGCAGTACTTC.

The chain uses TRBV20-1 and TRBJ2-6, with 10 bases identical to TRBD2. This CDR3 has 17 residues. With 5 bases clipped from V and 1 base from J, the junction kept 8 bases outside the gene matches. The V gene's germline CDR1 is DFQATT and CDR2 SNEGSKA (reference sequence). The chain's CDR3 is CSAGIGTSASGANVLTF. CDR3 in DNA: TGCAGTGCTGGCATAGGGACTAGCGCGTCTGGGGCCAACGTCCTGACTTTC.